This T cell receptor beta chain was obtained from a study of blood T cell repertoires in COVID-19 (dated by TCRdb to 2020 to 2021). Study-wide context: Samples covering the acute and convalescent phases of COVID-19 were provided by collaborators in the United States, Italy and Spain. The prospective study material was composed of cDNA or gDNA derived from T cells, B-cell-depleted T cells, or PBMCs. Deeply sampled blood TCRbeta repertoires from subjects exposed to, actively infected with, or recovered from COVID-19 were included in the dataset. The repertoires were released in a freely available public database meant as a resource for research on the immune response to SARS-CoV-2. Samples came from the ongoing ImmuneRACE study (first 160 participants) plus 1,254 subjects from 6 global collaborators. A de-identified subject ID, COVID-19 status, age in years and sex were almost always included in the sample metadata. Where available, HLA class I and class II types were obtained from metadata supplied by the sample provider rather than from assay-based typing. Overall study results and their limits: The quantity of clinical and demographic metadata differed by source and by participant and was supplied without curation.

Whole blood was collected in K2EDTA tubes by collaborating institutions according to the institutions' own protocols. For TCRbeta analysis, collaborator samples were shipped as frozen whole blood, as isolated PBMCs, or as DNA extracted from either sample type. TCRbeta CDR3 regions were amplified from genomic DNA using the immunoSEQ Assay, a bias-controlled multiplex PCR. Processing in the source paper ran as follows. Within the assay, amplification of reference gene primers was used to estimate how many nucleated cells each sample contained. To quantify the absolute abundance of each unique TCRbeta CDR3 rearrangement, sequence reads were collapsed and filtered. For each sample, productive Simpson clonality was calculated as the square root of Simpson's diversity index across productive rearrangements. Here the immuneACCESS table is served through TCRdb, limited to in-frame sequences with V and J called. Missing clones are a known gap in these copies; in checked studies unresolved V genes cover under half, and the rest lacks a known reason. V and J calls and clone size are those listed in that table; D and trimming were worked out from the DNA. This sample holds almost 7,000 clones; roughly 86% were observed only once. About a fifth of the sample goes to the ten largest clones.

Inclusive of the bounding cysteine and phenylalanine, the CDR3 is 14 residues long. The sequence is cut down to CDR3 DNA, 42 bases in frame from base 1. CDR1 and CDR2 (LGHDT, YNNKEL) derive from the germline V gene (reference sequence). Trimmed from V: 2 bases; trimmed from J: 4 bases; junction bases lacking a gene match: 4. With regard to this clone: Its antigen is not yet known. Base qualities were left out, and no much larger clone turns up one base away.

This clonotype was sampled from a human donor in a cohort sampled during active COVID-19. In this chain, TRBV3-1 (or the pseudogene TRBV3-2) is recombined with TRBJ2-7, with 8 central nucleotides matching TRBD1. Sequenced sample: peripheral blood. The DNA is TGTGCCAGCAGCCAACGGGACAGGCGGTACGAGCAGTACTTC. It specifies CASSQRDRRYEQYF.